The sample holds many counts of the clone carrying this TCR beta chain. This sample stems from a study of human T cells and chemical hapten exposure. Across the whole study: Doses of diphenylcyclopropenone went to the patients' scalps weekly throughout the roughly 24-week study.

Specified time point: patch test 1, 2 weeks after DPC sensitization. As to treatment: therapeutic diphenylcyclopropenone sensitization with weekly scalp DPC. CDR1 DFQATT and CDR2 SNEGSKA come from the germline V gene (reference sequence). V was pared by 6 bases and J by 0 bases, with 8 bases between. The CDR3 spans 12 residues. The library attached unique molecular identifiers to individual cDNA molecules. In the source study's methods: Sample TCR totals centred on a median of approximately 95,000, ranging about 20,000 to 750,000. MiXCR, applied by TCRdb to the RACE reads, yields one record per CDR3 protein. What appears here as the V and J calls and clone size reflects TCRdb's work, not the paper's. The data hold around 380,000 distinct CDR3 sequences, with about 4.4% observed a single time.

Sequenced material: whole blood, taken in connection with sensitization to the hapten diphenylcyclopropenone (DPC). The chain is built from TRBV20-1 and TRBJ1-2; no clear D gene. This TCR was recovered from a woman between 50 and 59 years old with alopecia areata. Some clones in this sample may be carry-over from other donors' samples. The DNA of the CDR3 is TGCAGTGCGAGCCAGTCTAACTATGGCTACACCTTC. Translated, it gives CSASQSNYGYTF.